Presented here are 25 T cell receptor beta chains from one specimen sequenced in a study of blood T cell repertoires in COVID-19. Sequencing used immunoSEQ multiplex PCR; TCRdb keeps in-frame clones, though not all of them. The data contain a few hundred thousand clones, about 90% of them singletons. Source material: peripheral blood. The receptors here all came from a man younger than 35 with active or convalescent COVID-19.

The chain has TRBV7-3 and TRBJ1-1; D call uncertain. The CDR3 runs 15 residues. V gave up 1 base and J gave up 3 bases, with 12 bases separating them. Looked up from germline, CDR1 is SGHTA and CDR2 is FQGTGA. The DNA of the CDR3 is TGTGCCAGCAGCTTAATCGGTGGTAGCGACACTGAAGCTTTCTTT. Protein sequence: CASSLIGGSDTEAFF.

The DNA for the CDR3 is TGTGCCAGCAGTTCTACCACAGGGTTGAGAGCTTTCTTT. Protein: CASSSTTGLRAFF. The rearrangement links TRBV12-3 or TRBV12-4 to TRBJ1-1; D may be TRBD1 (6 bases). Deletions cut 4 bases from V and 10 bases from J, with 16 bases between. CDR3 length: 13 residues.

CDR3: CASSLLGLAGTAGELFF. The CDR3 region has the DNA TGTGCCAGCAGTTTATTGGGGTTAGCGGGAACCGCCGGGGAGCTGTTTTTT. The chain recombines TRBV27 with TRBJ2-2, with 8 bases lining up with TRBD2. Germline values: CDR1 MNHEY, CDR2 SMNVEV (reference sequence). The CDR3 covers 17 residues. The V and J ends lost 1 base and 6 bases, in that order; junction bases with no gene match: 10.

The rearrangement links TRBV7-2 to TRBJ1-2; maybe TRBD1 (5 bases). CDR3 length: 15 residues. Trimming removed 1 base at V and 1 base at J, with 10 bases between. Per the germline V gene, CDR1 is SGHTA and CDR2 is FQGNSA. The CDR3 is CASSLGGSINYGYTF. The CDR3 nucleotides are TGTGCCAGCAGCTTAGGGGGCAGCATTAACTATGGCTACACCTTC.

The V gene is TRBV4-3, the J gene TRBJ1-5; D not certain. CDR1 is LGHNA, CDR2 YSLEER, per germline. The CDR3 has 13 residues. V lost 0 bases, J lost 5 bases, and 5 bases lay in between. The CDR3 nucleotides read TGCGCCAGCAGCCAAGAGCAGTATCAGCCCCAGCATTTT. Encoded protein: CASSQEQYQPQHF.

As to this clone: Other DNA sequences in this specimen translate into the identical CDR3. The V and J genes are TRBV5-1 and TRBJ2-3; 12 nucleotides match TRBD2. V lost 4 bases, J lost 0 bases, and 3 bases stayed unmatched. CDR3 size: 16 residues. Germline V lookup: CDR1 SGHRS, CDR2 YFSETQ. This chain's CDR3 is CASSPGLAGSTDTQYF. The CDR3, as DNA: TGCGCCAGCAGCCCCGGACTAGCGGGAAGCACAGATACGCAGTATTTT.

The rearrangement links TRBV6-4 to TRBJ2-3, with no clear D. Germline CDR1 is MRHNA and CDR2 is SNTAGT. The CDR3 loop spans 15 amino acids. V shed 2 bases and J shed 4 bases, with 13 bases lying between them. The CDR3 DNA follows: TGTGCCAGCAGTGACGGAGAAGGCTCAGCAGATACGCAGTATTTT. Protein sequence: CASSDGEGSADTQYF.

V and J are TRBV6-4 and TRBJ1-1, with D possibly matching TRBD1 (5 bases). CDR1 and CDR2 (germline): MRHNA, SNTAGT. Trimming stripped 3 bases from V and 2 bases from J, with 10 bases between. The CDR3 sequence is 14 residues long. CDR3 DNA sequence: TGTGCCAGCAGTGAATCAGGGTTCAACACTGAAGCTTTCTTT. Protein sequence: CASSESGFNTEAFF.

V is TRBV5-6 and J is TRBJ2-7; 8 nucleotides match TRBD1. V was pared by 7 bases and J by 1 base, with 7 bases of the junction left unmatched. CDR3 length: 14 residues. In germline, CDR1 is SGHDT, CDR2 YYEEEE. The CDR3 region has the DNA TGTGCCAGCCAGACAGGGGCAATTTCCTACGAGCAGTACTTC. Protein sequence: CASQTGAISYEQYF.

The chain joins TRBV28 to TRBJ1-1; unclear D gene. Between the trimmed V and J ends, which lost 10 bases and 3 bases, there was a span of 18 bases. CDR1 and CDR2 (germline): MDHEN, SYDVKM. The CDR3 has 14 amino acids. In nucleotides, the CDR3 is TGTGCCATCCAGAACAGTCGGGAAGACACTGAAGCTTTCTTT. It is translated as CAIQNSREDTEAFF. The complete variable domain, with remaining parts taken from reference TRBV28 and TRBJ1-1, reads DVKVTQSSRYLVKRTGEKVFLECVQDMDHENMFWYRQDPGLGLRLIYFSYDVKMKEKGDIPEGYSVSREKKERFSLILESASTNQTSMYLCAIQNSREDTEAFFGQGTRLTVV.

V is TRBV5-1 and J is TRBJ2-5, with TRBD2 as a possible D gene (6 bases). The CDR3 covers 13 residues. Germline V gives CDR1 SGHRS, CDR2 YFSETQ. Trimming left V 1 base short and J 9 bases short, with 13 bases between. In nucleotides, the CDR3 is TGCGCCAGCAGCTTGTTGGGGTCGGGGGCCCAGTACTTC. Amino acids: CASSLLGSGAQYF.

The chain recombines TRBV9 with TRBJ2-6; unclear D gene. Trimming stripped 1 base from V and 0 bases from J, with 14 bases between. Germline V gene lookup returns CDR1 SGDLS and CDR2 YYNGEE. This CDR3 region has 18 residues. CDR3 region: CASSVRIDPASGANVLTF. Written as DNA, the CDR3 is TGTGCCAGCAGCGTAAGAATAGATCCCGCCTCTGGGGCCAACGTCCTGACTTTC.

The gene calls are TRBV3-1 (or the pseudogene TRBV3-2) and TRBJ1-1; 7 nucleotides align to TRBD1. The CDR3 is made up of 16 amino acids. Unmatched junction bases numbered 5, after V lost 0 bases and J lost 1 base. In germline, CDR1 is LGHDT, CDR2 YNNKEL (reference sequence). The CDR3: CASSQDFDRANTEAFF. CDR3 sequence (DNA): TGTGCCAGCAGCCAAGATTTTGACAGGGCGAACACTGAAGCTTTCTTT.

The chain combines TRBV27 with TRBJ2-7; tentative D call: TRBD1 (6 bases). The V gene lost 2 bases and the J gene lost 3 bases, with 8 bases spanning the gap. Per germline, CDR1 MNHEY and CDR2 SMNVEV (reference sequence). The CDR3 consists of 13 residues. The CDR3 loop is CASSLGQFYEQYF. The CDR3, as DNA: TGTGCCAGCAGTTTAGGACAGTTCTACGAGCAGTACTTC.

This chain joins TRBV14 and TRBJ1-2, with a tentative D call TRBD1 (5 bases). This CDR3 comprises 15 residues. V was shortened by 1 base and J by 6 bases, with 15 bases between the two germline ends. The germline CDR1 and CDR2 sequences are SGHDN and FVKESK. The CDR3 region is CASSQAAGWVDGYTF. The CDR3 DNA follows: TGTGCCAGCAGCCAAGCCGCAGGGTGGGTAGATGGCTACACCTTC.

This sequence joins TRBV20-1 and TRBJ2-5; D is ambiguous. CDR3 length: 14 amino acids. Trimming cost V 3 bases and J 1 base, with 12 bases left between them. In germline, CDR1 is DFQATT, CDR2 SNEGSKA (reference sequence). The DNA for the CDR3 is TGCAGTGCTAGTTTCCCCCCGTCCCAAGAGACCCAGTACTTC. The encoded protein is CSASFPPSQETQYF.

The gene calls are TRBV5-1 and TRBJ2-3, with 13 bases lining up with TRBD2. The CDR3 is 16 amino acids. Per the germline V gene, CDR1 is SGHRS and CDR2 is YFSETQ. V shed 5 bases and J 4 bases; nucleotides not matched to a gene: 7. The CDR3 DNA is TGCGCCAGCAGTCCATGGACTAGCGGGAGCGCAGATACGCAGTATTTT. It translates to CASSPWTSGSADTQYF.

The chain is built from TRBV6-4 and TRBJ1-3; TRBD1 agrees at 7 bases. From germline, CDR1 is MRHNA and CDR2 SNTAGT. V shed 6 bases and J 1 base; nucleotides not matched to a gene: 9. This CDR3 spans 16 amino acids. CDR3 residues: CASRLTGFRSGNTIYF. CDR3 sequence (DNA): TGTGCCAGCAGACTGACAGGGTTCCGGTCTGGAAACACCATATATTTT.

The V and J genes are TRBV5-1 and TRBJ2-3; TRBD2 agrees at 9 bases. The V gene's germline CDR1 is SGHRS and CDR2 YFSETQ. This CDR3 region has 15 residues. V dropped 5 bases and J dropped 4; count of bases not matched to a gene: 8. Written as DNA, the CDR3 is TGCGCCAGCAGTTTTGGGCTAGCGGGACCAGATACGCAGTATTTT. This sequence encodes CASSFGLAGPDTQYF.

The chain links TRBV6-1 to TRBJ2-1; TRBD2 matches 11 bases. V trimming: 3 bases; J trimming: 9 bases; junction bases outside the gene matches: 7. CDR3 length equals 15 residues. Per germline, CDR1 MNHNS and CDR2 SASEGT. The CDR3 spells CASSDLAGGGGEQFF. The CDR3 nucleotides are TGTGCCAGCAGTGATCTAGCGGGGGGAGGTGGTGAGCAGTTCTTC.

The chain has TRBV19 and TRBJ2-2, with D tentatively TRBD1 (6 bases). The V end lost 4 bases, the J end lost 2 bases, and 14 bases lay between the germline ends. In germline, CDR1 is LNHDA, CDR2 SQIVND (reference sequence). This CDR3 comprises 16 residues. The CDR3 loop is CASSSRTAGNTGELFF. Here the CDR3 DNA reads TGTGCCAGTAGTAGCAGGACAGCCGGCAACACCGGGGAGCTGTTTTTT.

This chain uses TRBV12-3 or TRBV12-4 with TRBJ1-3, with D unclear. The CDR3 is 12 amino acids. The CDR3 loop is CVYGRNVDTIYF. CDR3 DNA: TGTGTATACGGGAGAAACGTCGACACCATATATTTT.

The chain couples TRBV3-1 (or the pseudogene TRBV3-2) to TRBJ2-4, with D uncertain. This CDR3 is built from 16 residues. The V end lost 1 base, the J end lost 0 bases, and 10 bases lay between the germline ends. Germline V lookup: CDR1 LGHDT, CDR2 YNNKEL (reference sequence). This CDR3 reads CASSQVGSVAKNIQYF. CDR3 in DNA: TGTGCCAGCAGCCAAGTCGGGTCCGTAGCCAAAAACATTCAGTACTTC.

The rearrangement uses TRBV11-3 and TRBJ2-2; weak D call: TRBD1 (6 bases). Looked up from germline, CDR1 is SGHNT and CDR2 is YENEEA. The CDR3 covers 18 residues. The V end was cut by 4 bases, the J end by 7 bases, with 25 bases between. The CDR3 DNA is TGTGCCAGCAGCTCAGGCCCCAATGGGGGCCCCCTCGGCGGGGAGCTGTTTTTT. Translated: CASSSGPNGGPLGGELFF.

The chain combines TRBV7-9 with TRBJ2-7, with 10 nucleotides matching TRBD1. Germline V gives CDR1 SEHNR, CDR2 FQNEAQ (reference sequence). The CDR3 runs to 15 residues. The junction had 10 bases not matched to a gene; V was cut back by 4 bases and J by 7 bases. Here the CDR3 DNA reads TGTGCCAGCAGCTCCGCGGGGACAGGGGTGGGTGAGCAGTACTTC. Translation: CASSSAGTGVGEQYF.